The 23 T cell receptor beta chains given below trace back to one sample, sequenced in a study of human T cells and chemical hapten exposure. As to time point: patch test 2, 6 weeks after DPC sensitization. Treatment of the sample: therapeutic diphenylcyclopropenone sensitization with weekly scalp DPC. TCRdb re-called the RACE reads with MiXCR, one entry per CDR3 protein. Of about 380,000 distinct CDR3 sequences in the sample, around 6% are singletons; the top ten hold around 5.6%. The material was whole blood, obtained in connection with sensitization to the hapten diphenylcyclopropenone (DPC). The receptors stem from a young woman with alopecia areata. Some clones in this sample may be carry-over from other donors' samples.

The sample holds many counts of this clonotype. The rearrangement uses TRBV20-1 and TRBJ1-2; 7 bases line up with TRBD1. The CDR3 length is 13 residues. Trimming removed 6 bases from V and 8 bases from J; junction bases left unmatched: 12. From germline, CDR1 is DFQATT and CDR2 SNEGSKA (reference sequence). The CDR3 spells CSADFQQGQGYTF. In nucleotides, the CDR3 is TGCAGTGCGGACTTCCAACAGGGACAGGGCTACACCTTC.

This clonotype has ten or more counts. V gene TRBV6-5 combines with J gene TRBJ1-1; 7 positions agree with TRBD1. V was clipped by 4 bases and J by 3 bases; unmatched bases: 14. There are 17 residues in the CDR3. From germline, CDR1 is MNHEY and CDR2 SVGAGI. The CDR3 spells CASSSQTGTLRDTEAFF. The CDR3 DNA reads TGTGCCAGCAGTTCTCAGACAGGGACCTTGAGGGACACTGAAGCTTTCTTT.

The J gene is TRBJ1-2, the V gene TRBV7-2; D remains unclear. This CDR3 contains 16 residues. Between the trimmed V and J ends, which lost 4 bases and 4 bases, there was a span of 19 bases. Germline V gene sequence: CDR1 SGHTA, CDR2 FQGNSA. Here the CDR3 reads CASSSELRRRLYGYTF. The DNA of the CDR3 is TGTGCCAGCAGCTCTGAACTCCGACGGAGGCTCTATGGCTACACCTTC.

This clonotype was found many times. The chain recombines TRBV29-1 with TRBJ1-2; the D gene is possibly TRBD1 (5 bases). This CDR3 comprises 14 residues. V lost 7 bases to trimming and J lost 4 bases, with 19 bases between them. The germline gives CDR1 SQVTM, CDR2 ANQGSEA. CDR3 protein: CSALRDESRYGYTF. The CDR3, as DNA: TGCAGCGCTCTACGGGACGAATCGCGCTATGGCTACACCTTC.

This clonotype was detected many times. The rearrangement uses TRBV4-2 and TRBJ2-7; D unclear. From germline, CDR1 is LGHNA and CDR2 YNFKEQ. The length of the CDR3 is 14 residues. The V end was cut by 1 base, the J end by 0 bases, with 7 bases between. The chain's CDR3 is CASSQAPGSYEQYF. The CDR3 bases are TGTGCCAGCAGCCAAGCCCCCGGCTCCTACGAGCAGTACTTC.

The V and J genes are TRBV6-2 or TRBV6-3 and TRBJ2-4; 7 bases match TRBD1. The CDR3 is made up of 13 amino acids. Germline CDR1 is MNHEY and CDR2 is SVGEGT. The CDR3 spells CGRHQGVQNIQYF. CDR3 coding DNA: TGTGGCCGACACCAGGGGGTCCAAAACATTCAGTACTTC.

A few counts support this clonotype. The rearrangement links TRBV5-6 to TRBJ1-3; TRBD1 agrees at 7 bases. The V segment lost 4 bases and the J segment 2 bases; nucleotides outside the gene matches: 3. CDR3 size: 14 residues. CDR1 and CDR2 (germline): SGHDT, YYEEEE. CDR3 DNA sequence: TGTGCCAGCAGCCGCAGGGGGGCTGGAAACACCATATATTTT. It encodes CASSRRGAGNTIYF.

This clonotype was seen at least ten times. The V gene is TRBV2, the J gene TRBJ1-1; TRBD1 is a possible D gene (6 bases). Germline V lookup: CDR1 SNHLY, CDR2 FYNNEI. Trimming removed 7 bases from V and 1 base from J, with 16 bases in between. This CDR3 is 15 amino acids long. The CDR3 bases are TGTGCCAGCACCTCCGTGGACAGCCGGAACACTGAAGCTTTCTTT. Encoded protein: CASTSVDSRNTEAFF.

V is TRBV3-1 and J is TRBJ2-7, with TRBD2 as a possible D gene (5 bases). The CDR3 is 15 residues long. V was pared by 0 bases and J by 8 bases, with 17 bases between. CDR1 LGHDT and CDR2 YNNKEL come from the germline V gene (reference sequence). CDR3 coding DNA: TGTGCCAGCAGCCAAGATCGGGCTAGCAGGCAGAAGCAGTACTTC. Translating it yields CASSQDRASRQKQYF.

This clonotype was counted between two and nine times. The chain recombines TRBV27 with TRBJ2-1; the D gene could be TRBD1 or TRBD2 (5 bases each). V was clipped by 2 bases and J by 0 bases, with 8 bases between them. There are 15 residues in the CDR3. Germline CDR1 and CDR2: MNHEY and SMNVEV (reference sequence). This CDR3 is CASSLRGPSYNEQFF. CDR3 sequence (DNA): TGTGCCAGCAGTTTAAGGGGACCCTCCTACAATGAGCAGTTCTTC.

V and J are TRBV7-2 and TRBJ1-2; 8 nucleotides line up with TRBD1. Looked up from germline, CDR1 is SGHTA and CDR2 is FQGNSA. The CDR3 is made up of 14 amino acids. Trimming cost V 5 bases and J 8 bases; bases outside gene matches: 10. This CDR3 reads CASSLSQGAVGYTF. In DNA form, the CDR3 reads TGTGCCAGCAGCCTTAGTCAGGGGGCGGTAGGCTACACCTTC.

V gene TRBV11-1 combines with J gene TRBJ2-7; 7 bases are shared with TRBD2. The CDR3 contains 13 residues. Unmatched junction bases numbered 4, after V lost 6 bases and J lost 2 bases. Germline values: CDR1 SGHAT, CDR2 FQDESV (reference sequence). CDR3: CASRKRGAYEQYF. The CDR3 nucleotides are TGTGCCAGCAGGAAACGGGGGGCCTACGAGCAGTACTTC.

The sample holds a few counts of this clonotype. The chain joins TRBV7-2 to TRBJ2-3; 10 nucleotides align to TRBD1. This CDR3 is built from 17 residues. Germline V gene sequence: CDR1 SGHTA, CDR2 FQGNSA. V lost 5 bases to trimming and J lost 4 bases; unmatched junction nucleotides: 12. The CDR3 loop is CASSRNPGGQGADTQYF. The CDR3 DNA follows: TGTGCCAGCAGCCGCAACCCCGGCGGACAGGGGGCAGATACGCAGTATTTT.

The sample holds a few counts of this clonotype. This rearrangement joins TRBV12-3 or TRBV12-4 to TRBJ2-1; no clear D. The CDR3 loop spans 13 amino acids. V was pared by 7 bases and J by 1 base, with 8 bases between. The CDR3 protein is CASTPSSYNEQFF. The CDR3 nucleotides are TGTGCCAGCACCCCGAGTTCCTACAATGAGCAGTTCTTC.

V is TRBV6-1 and J is TRBJ2-3, with unresolved D. V dropped 6 bases and J dropped 5 bases, with 12 bases sitting between them. CDR3 length equals 13 residues. The germline gives CDR1 MNHNS, CDR2 SASEGT. CDR3 sequence (DNA): TGTGCCAGCAGGCCCCTTGATGGAGATACGCAGTATTTT. Its translation: CASRPLDGDTQYF.

At least ten counts were recorded for this clonotype. The chain links TRBV29-1 to TRBJ2-3; D is unclear. CDR3 length: 12 residues. Germline CDR1 SQVTM, CDR2 ANQGSEA. Deletions cut 7 bases from V and 2 bases from J, with 10 bases between. CDR3: CSATDPTDTQYF. The CDR3 coding sequence is TGCAGCGCCACGGACCCCACAGATACGCAGTATTTT.

This clonotype has a count of ten or more. The CDR3 sequence: CASSLASGGAGETQYF. The CDR3 DNA is TGTGCCAGCAGCTTAGCTAGCGGGGGGGCTGGAGAGACCCAGTACTTC. This rearrangement joins TRBV7-2 to TRBJ2-5; TRBD2 matches at 11 bases. CDR1 and CDR2 from the germline V gene are SGHTA and FQGNSA. Losses at the gene ends were 0 bases for V and 4 bases for J; bases not matched to a gene: 4. The CDR3 extends over 16 amino acids.

The gene calls are TRBV5-1 and TRBJ2-1; 15 bases are shared with TRBD2. Germline lookup yields CDR1 SGHRS and CDR2 YFSETQ. The CDR3 loop spans 19 amino acids. V trimming: 4 bases; J trimming: 5 bases; junction bases outside the gene matches: 13. The CDR3 protein is CASSPVPGLAGGRNNEQFF. As DNA, the CDR3 is TGCGCCAGCAGCCCCGTCCCGGGACTAGCGGGGGGCCGCAACAATGAGCAGTTCTTC.

This clonotype was found many times. The chain is built from TRBV5-1 and TRBJ1-1; possibly TRBD1 for D (5 bases). The length of the CDR3 is 15 residues. The V gene lost 2 bases and the J gene lost 6 bases, with 17 bases spanning the gap. Germline lookup yields CDR1 SGHRS and CDR2 YFSETQ. Here the CDR3 reads CASSFMGVGGAEAFF. CDR3 nucleotides: TGCGCCAGCAGCTTTATGGGGGTGGGTGGCGCTGAAGCTTTCTTT.

The rearrangement uses TRBV9 and TRBJ2-3, with 9 bases lining up with TRBD2. Germline V gene sequence: CDR1 SGDLS, CDR2 YYNGEE. The CDR3 length is 18 residues. Trimming cost V 4 bases and J 8 bases; bases outside gene matches: 20. CDR3 nucleotide sequence: TGTGCCAGCAGCCTAAGACAGGGTCTAGCGGGGCGACTGGGTACGCAGTATTTT. It specifies CASSLRQGLAGRLGTQYF.

The rearrangement joins TRBV12-3 or TRBV12-4 to TRBJ2-7; 12 bases are a match to TRBD1. V lost 5 bases, J lost 3 bases, and 8 bases stayed unmatched. The CDR3 consists of 16 residues. CDR3 DNA sequence: TGTGCCAGCAGTCAGAGGGACAGGGGGCCTGGCTACGAGCAGTACTTC. Translation: CASSQRDRGPGYEQYF.

This chain uses TRBV5-1 with TRBJ1-2, with a tentative D call TRBD1 (5 bases). The CDR3 consists of 17 residues. Germline V gene data show CDR1 as SGHRS and CDR2 as YFSETQ. V was cut by 4 bases and J by 2 bases, with 21 bases left in between. The chain's CDR3 is CASSLDWDGRLNYGYTF. CDR3 in DNA: TGCGCCAGCAGCCTCGATTGGGACGGAAGATTGAACTATGGCTACACCTTC.

In regard to this clonotype: This likely comes from a read error, as the CDR3 has no conserved phenylalanine or tryptophan at its end. V and J are TRBV15 and TRBJ2-3; D gene uncertain. The CDR3 extends over 14 amino acids. Germline CDR1 LNHNV, CDR2 YYDKDF (reference sequence). The germline V and J ends were trimmed by 1 base and 1 base, with 6 bases remaining between them. DNA for the CDR3: TGTGCCACCAGCAGAGGGGAAGGCACAGATACGCAGTATCTT. Translated: CATSRGEGTDTQYL.